Presented here are 16 T cell receptor beta chains from one specimen sequenced in a study of regulatory T cells in long-lasting Graves disease. Time point of the sample: persistent/refractory GD, antithyroid drugs over 5 years with positive TRAb. PBMC RNA was the source of the TCR library. Building of the TCR beta libraries involved iRepertoire HTBI primers and Arm-PCR of CDR3 regions. TCRdb re-called the multiplex PCR reads through MiXCR, storing one row per CDR3 protein. Of 300,000 to 400,000 distinct CDR3 sequences listed, around 19% are singletons. The input for sequencing was peripheral blood mononuclear cells (PBMCs), taken when the disease was refractory, from a patient treated with antithyroid drugs. The source is a female donor with Graves disease.

The chain joins TRBV12-3 or TRBV12-4 to TRBJ2-3, with D possibly being TRBD1 (5 bases). The CDR3 has 14 residues. Trimming left V 4 bases short and J 3 bases short, with 11 bases between. CDR3 protein: CASSSRTYTDTQYF. Written as DNA, the CDR3 is TGTGCCAGCAGTTCACGGACATATACAGATACGCAGTATTTT.

The chain employs TRBV5-1 and TRBJ1-2; D is ambiguous. Trimming shortened V by 4 bases and J by 3 bases, and 13 bases separated the two germline ends. Germline values: CDR1 SGHRS, CDR2 YFSETQ. The CDR3 has 14 amino acids. The DNA for the CDR3 is TGCGCCAGCAGCCAAGAGGGCTCGGACTATGGCTACACCTTC. As protein: CASSQEGSDYGYTF.

This clonotype was recorded many times. The rearrangement links TRBV7-2 to TRBJ2-5; 12 nucleotides agree with TRBD2. The CDR3 contains 14 residues. V lost 5 bases and J lost 5; bases outside the gene matches: 3. Germline V gene lookup returns CDR1 SGHTA and CDR2 FQGNSA. The CDR3 region has the DNA TGTGCCAGCAGCCCAGGGACTAGCGGGGAGACCCAGTACTTC. Residues: CASSPGTSGETQYF.

V and J are TRBV6-1 and TRBJ2-2, with TRBD2 identical over 10 bases. Germline values: CDR1 MNHNS, CDR2 SASEGT. The CDR3 covers 19 residues. V was clipped by 6 bases and J by 6 bases; unmatched bases: 19. The CDR3 spells CASSPHWTSGDLRSGELFF. Written as DNA, the CDR3 is TGTGCCAGCAGCCCACACTGGACTAGCGGCGATCTACGGTCCGGGGAGCTGTTTTTT.

The chain uses TRBV19 and TRBJ1-2; TRBD1 matches 7 bases. Unmatched junction bases numbered 9, after V lost 7 bases and J lost 1 base. This CDR3 contains 15 residues. Germline assignment: CDR1 LNHDA and CDR2 SQIVND (reference sequence). This CDR3 is CASTDPGGGNYGYTF. The CDR3 nucleotides read TGTGCCAGTACCGATCCAGGGGGAGGTAACTATGGCTACACCTTC.

This clonotype was seen at least ten times. The rearrangement uses TRBV28 and TRBJ2-7; D possibly uses TRBD1 or TRBD2 (5 bases each). The germline V and J ends were trimmed by 4 bases and 1 base, with 26 bases remaining between them. CDR3 length: 19 amino acids. Per the germline V gene, CDR1 is MDHEN and CDR2 is SYDVKM. The CDR3 here is CASSSTSWERQFPSYEQYF. CDR3 sequence (DNA): TGTGCCAGCAGTTCCACGAGTTGGGAGAGACAGTTCCCTTCCTACGAGCAGTACTTC.

This clonotype was seen only a few times. The chain carries TRBV20-1 and TRBJ1-5; possibly TRBD1 for D (5 bases). The V end was cut by 0 bases, the J end by 4 bases, with 13 bases between. There are 15 residues in the CDR3. Germline CDR1 DFQATT, CDR2 SNEGSKA (reference sequence). The CDR3 DNA sequence: TGCAGTGCTAGAGATTTATCAGGGCCAAATCAGCCCCAGCATTTT. Amino acid sequence: CSARDLSGPNQPQHF.

This clonotype showed up just a few times. The V and J genes are TRBV28 and TRBJ2-3; TRBD2 aligns across 10 bases. Unmatched junction bases numbered 4, after V lost 3 bases and J lost 1 base. The CDR3 contains 16 residues. Germline CDR1 reads MDHEN; CDR2 reads SYDVKM. The CDR3 here is CASSFPLAGGTDTQYF. The CDR3, as DNA: TGTGCCAGCAGTTTTCCTCTAGCGGGAGGCACAGATACGCAGTATTTT.

V and J are TRBV3-1 and TRBJ2-7; 7 bases match TRBD1. Germline trimming cut 2 bases from V and 6 bases from J; bases unmatched to any gene: 13. The CDR3 is 16 residues long. Germline V gene data show CDR1 as LGHDT and CDR2 as YNNKEL (reference sequence). The CDR3 region is CASSQLLGQRVAEQYF. In DNA form, the CDR3 reads TGTGCCAGCAGCCAACTGCTGGGACAGAGAGTAGCCGAGCAGTACTTC.

This clonotype was found a few times. The rearrangement links TRBV6-5 to TRBJ1-4; D is unclear. Looked up from germline, CDR1 is MNHEY and CDR2 is SVGAGI. Trimming removed 4 bases from V and 5 bases from J, with 11 bases in between. The CDR3 length is 14 residues. This CDR3 reads CASSWTWRNEKLFF. Here the CDR3 DNA reads TGTGCCAGCAGTTGGACTTGGAGGAATGAAAAACTGTTTTTT.

The sample holds many counts of this clonotype. The V gene is TRBV2, the J gene TRBJ2-2, with 8 nucleotides matching TRBD1. Per germline, CDR1 SNHLY and CDR2 FYNNEI. The CDR3 is 13 residues long. J gave up 8 bases and V 6 bases, and 5 bases lay outside the gene matches. The CDR3 DNA reads as TGTGCCAGCAGCGACAGGGGCAAGGGGGAGCTGTTTTTT. Translation gives CASSDRGKGELFF.

This clonotype was seen a handful of times. Possible read error: a much larger clone is one base away. The genes are TRBV11-2 and TRBJ2-7, with D perhaps being TRBD1 or TRBD2 (5 bases each). The V gene's germline CDR1 is SGHAT and CDR2 FQNNGV. The CDR3 runs 16 residues. Trimming shortened V by 0 bases and J by 3 bases, and 15 bases separated the two germline ends. CDR3 bases: TGTGCCAGCAGCTTAGATCCCGGGGACCTAGACTACGAGCAGTACTTC. This encodes CASSLDPGDLDYEQYF. Full variable domain (rest looked up from reference TRBV11-2 and TRBJ2-7): EAGVAQSPRYKIIEKRQSVAFWCNPISGHATLYWYQQILGQGPKLLIQFQNNGVVDDSQLPKDRFSAERLKGVDSTLKIQPAKLEDSAVYLCASSLDPGDLDYEQYFGPGTRLTVT.

Comments on this clonotype: This may stem from a read error, because a much larger clone lies one nucleotide away. The chain joins TRBV6-2 or TRBV6-3 to TRBJ2-7; TRBD1 aligns across 10 bases. CDR1 is MNHEY and CDR2 is SVGEGT in the germline V gene. The CDR3 is 15 residues long. The CDR3 nucleotides are TGTGTCAGCATCTACGGGGGACAGGGGAGGTACGAGCAGTACTTC. As protein: CVSIYGGQGRYEQYF.

This clonotype has at least ten counts. This chain links TRBV18 with TRBJ1-1; a weak D match, TRBD1 (5 bases). CDR1 is KGHSH, CDR2 LQKENI, per germline. V was cut by 5 bases and J by 4 bases, with 8 bases left in between. The CDR3 covers 12 residues. CDR3 DNA sequence: TGTGCCAGCTCAGGGGGGAGCACTGAAGCTTTCTTT. Protein product: CASSGGSTEAFF.

The genes are TRBV5-1 and TRBJ1-4, with TRBD1 matching over 7 bases. Unmatched junction bases numbered 10, after V lost 5 bases and J lost 0 bases. This CDR3 is built from 17 residues. The germline V gene encodes CDR1 SGHRS and CDR2 YFSETQ. The chain's CDR3 is CASSRGGQTATNEKLFF. CDR3 DNA sequence: TGCGCCAGCAGTCGGGGGGGACAGACCGCAACTAATGAAAAACTGTTTTTT.

The J gene is TRBJ1-6, the V gene TRBV7-9, with TRBD1 identical over 8 bases. The CDR3 consists of 14 residues. The J segment lost 7 bases and the V segment lost 5 bases, leaving 4 bases of the junction unmatched. The germline V gene has CDR1 SEHNR and CDR2 FQNEAQ (reference sequence). The CDR3 DNA reads as TGTGCCAGCAGCCGGGGACAGGAGAATTCACCCCTCCACTTT. Translated: CASSRGQENSPLHF.